Following are 32 T cell receptor beta chains from one sample sequenced in a study of blood T cells in healthy people across ages. Together with a sample-barcoded 5' primer, a J-beta primer mix was included in a second PCR lasting about 7 to 11 cycles. TCRdb re-called the 5' RACE reads through MiXCR, storing one row per CDR3 protein. The sample yields fewer than 750,000 distinct CDR3 sequences, more than 45% seen once. The specimen sequenced was blood. The receptors here all came from a woman older than 75 in good health.

The chain couples TRBV7-2 to TRBJ2-1, with 7 nucleotides matching TRBD2. In germline, CDR1 is SGHTA, CDR2 FQGNSA. This CDR3 contains 17 residues. J was trimmed by 0 bases and V by 4 bases; bases with no gene match: 9. CDR3 DNA: TGTGCCAGCAGCTCCGAGGAGCGGGAAAGCTCCTACAATGAGCAGTTCTTC. Amino acid sequence: CASSSEERESSYNEQFF.

This clonotype has just a few counts. This chain uses TRBV7-2 with TRBJ1-5, with D perhaps TRBD1 (5 bases). V lost 3 bases to trimming and J lost 5 bases, with 14 bases between them. The CDR3 consists of 15 residues. The germline gives CDR1 SGHTA, CDR2 FQGNSA. The CDR3 nucleotides are TGTGCCAGCAGCTTTCGGGTTTTGGGGGATCAGCCCCAGCATTTT. Translated, it gives CASSFRVLGDQPQHF.

As concerns this clonotype: Given a much more abundant clone one base away, this may be a read error. This rearrangement joins TRBV9 to TRBJ1-1, with D possibly TRBD1 on 5 matching bases. The CDR3 is 13 amino acids. Germline CDR1 and CDR2: SGDLS and YYNGEE. The CDR3 sequence is CASSGWGNTETFF. CDR3 in DNA: TGTGCCAGCAGCGGGTGGGGGAACACTGAAACTTTCTTT. The full variable domain, in which reference TRBV9 and TRBJ1-1 provide the parts outside the CDR3, is DSGVTQTPKHLITATGQRVTLRCSPRSGDLSVYWYQQSLDQGLQFLIQYYNGEERAKGNILERFSAQQFPDLHSELNLSSLELGDSALYFCASSGWGNTETFFGQGTRLTVV.

This clonotype was counted a single time. This chain uses TRBV7-9 with TRBJ2-1; 7 bases align to TRBD2. J was trimmed by 0 bases and V by 5 bases; bases with no gene match: 10. CDR1 is SEHNR, CDR2 FQNEAQ, per germline (reference sequence). This CDR3 contains 17 residues. The CDR3 nucleotides read TGTGCCAGCAGCCCGGTCGGGGGGACGAGCTCCTACAATGAGCAGTTCTTC. It yields the protein CASSPVGGTSSYNEQFF. The full variable domain, completed using reference TRBV7-9 and TRBJ2-1, is DTGVSQNPRHKITKRGQNVTFRCDPISEHNRLYWYRQTLGQGPEFLTYFQNEAQLEKSRLLSDRFSAERPKGSFSTLEIQRTEQGDSAMYLCASSPVGGTSSYNEQFFGPGTRLTVL.

J is TRBJ2-2 and V is TRBV12-3 or TRBV12-4, with 10 nucleotides matching TRBD2. The CDR3 totals 18 residues. Losses at the gene ends were 3 bases for V and 7 bases for J; bases not matched to a gene: 14. CDR3 sequence reads: CASSFGAIAGGPGGELFF. The DNA of the CDR3 is TGTGCCAGCAGTTTTGGCGCAATAGCGGGAGGTCCGGGCGGGGAGCTGTTTTTT.

This clonotype has ten or more counts. The chain is built from TRBV9 and TRBJ2-7; D uncertain. V dropped 3 bases and J dropped 5 bases, with 15 bases sitting between them. The CDR3 extends over 14 amino acids. Germline V gives CDR1 SGDLS, CDR2 YYNGEE. CDR3 DNA sequence: TGTGCCAGCAGCGGATCTAGAGAAGCCGACGAGCAGTACTTC. Encoded protein: CASSGSREADEQYF.

Note on this clonotype: A junction end diverges from the germline sequence, so it may reflect a read error. For the CDR3, the DNA is TGTGCCAGCAGCTCCCCCGGACTCACCCACACTGGGGAGCTGTTTTTT. As protein: CASSSPGLTHTGELFF. The chain is built from TRBV7-9 and TRBJ2-2; TRBD2 might be the D (5 bases). The CDR3 loop spans 16 amino acids. Per the germline V gene, CDR1 is SEHNR and CDR2 is FQNEAQ (reference sequence).

This clonotype occurred many times. This chain links TRBV20-1 with TRBJ2-5; perhaps D is TRBD1 or TRBD2 (5 bases each). Trimming shortened V by 3 bases and J by 3 bases, and 14 bases separated the two germline ends. Germline V gene lookup returns CDR1 DFQATT and CDR2 SNEGSKA (reference sequence). The CDR3 is 14 residues long. CDR3 sequence: CSASGDRGEETQYF. CDR3 DNA sequence: TGCAGTGCTAGTGGCGACAGAGGGGAAGAGACCCAGTACTTC.

With regard to this clonotype: A junction end diverges from the germline sequence, so it may reflect a read error. The rearrangement links TRBV19 to TRBJ2-5; TRBD1 agrees at 9 bases. Germline CDR1 reads LNHDA; CDR2 reads SQIVND (reference sequence). This CDR3 is 14 amino acids long. Here the CDR3 DNA reads TGTGTCAGTAGTATAGTAACGGGCGGACAGGGGCAGTACTTC. It specifies CVSSIVTGGQGQYF.

The chain employs TRBV7-2 and TRBJ2-3, with D unclear. V lost 6 bases to trimming and J lost 4 bases, with 14 bases between them. CDR3 length equals 14 residues. Germline V gives CDR1 SGHTA, CDR2 FQGNSA. The CDR3 DNA reads as TGTGCCAGCAGTACCGACATTAGCTCAGATACGCAGTATTTT. It specifies CASSTDISSDTQYF.

This clonotype came up many times. The genes are TRBV4-2 and TRBJ1-5, with D tentatively TRBD1 (5 bases). Trimming pared 0 bases from V and 5 bases from J, leaving 11 bases between. CDR3 length: 15 amino acids. Germline V gene sequence: CDR1 LGHNA, CDR2 YNFKEQ. The CDR3 DNA follows: TGTGCCAGCAGCCAAGATCTGCAGGGCCATCAGCCCCAGCATTTT. Translation: CASSQDLQGHQPQHF.

In its sample, this clonotype was seen many times. V usage is TRBV5-1 and J usage is TRBJ1-2; unclear D gene. CDR1 is SGHRS, CDR2 YFSETQ, per germline. The V end lost 0 bases, the J end lost 7 bases, and 13 bases lay between the germline ends. The CDR3 is 14 residues long. The CDR3 spells CASSLERRLSGYTF. The DNA of the CDR3 is TGCGCCAGCAGCTTGGAACGAAGACTAAGTGGCTACACCTTC.

The rearrangement joins TRBV15 to TRBJ2-1; 8 bases are shared with TRBD2. Germline CDR1 reads LNHNV; CDR2 reads YYDKDF (reference sequence). CDR3 length: 17 residues. The junction had 9 bases not matched to a gene; V was cut back by 3 bases and J by 2 bases. The CDR3 reads CATSRNRGGVTYNEQFF. DNA for the CDR3: TGTGCCACCAGCAGGAACCGGGGGGGAGTAACCTACAATGAGCAGTTCTTC. Combining the CDR3 with reference TRBV15 and TRBJ2-1 gives the whole variable domain DAMVIQNPRYQVTQFGKPVTLSCSQTLNHNVMYWYQQKSSQAPKLLFHYYDKDFNNEADTPDNFQSRRPNTSFCFLDIRSPGLGDTAMYLCATSRNRGGVTYNEQFFGPGTRLTVL.

J is TRBJ2-3 and V is TRBV5-5; D is unclear. V lost 0 bases, J lost 0 bases, and 11 bases lay in between. The CDR3 runs to 16 residues. The V gene's germline CDR1 is SGHKS and CDR2 YYEKEE (reference sequence). The CDR3 DNA is TGTGCCAGCAGCTTGGAGTGGGCCGCTAGCACAGATACGCAGTATTTT. It yields the protein CASSLEWAASTDTQYF.

The chain employs TRBV6-5 and TRBJ1-1; maybe TRBD1 (6 bases). The length of the CDR3 is 14 residues. Germline assignment: CDR1 MNHEY and CDR2 SVGAGI. V was cut by 6 bases and J by 7 bases, with 18 bases left in between. CDR3 sequence reads: CASRGLTGPLEAFF. In nucleotides, the CDR3 is TGTGCCAGCAGGGGATTGACAGGACCGCTTGAAGCTTTCTTT.

The sample holds many counts of this clonotype. At one of its ends the junction is not consistent with the germline gene, which may arise from a read error. The V call is TRBV7-9, the J call TRBJ2-3; 7 bases agree with TRBD2. The CDR3 is 16 amino acids. CDR1 and CDR2 (germline): SEHNR, FQNEAQ (reference sequence). Here the CDR3 DNA reads TGTGCCGGCAGCCTGGAGGCGGGGGTGGTCACAGATACGCAGTATTTT. The encoded protein is CAGSLEAGVVTDTQYF.

The chain recombines TRBV3-1 with TRBJ2-5; D may match TRBD1 or TRBD2 (5 bases each). Germline V gene lookup returns CDR1 LGHDT and CDR2 YNNKEL (reference sequence). This CDR3 is built from 14 residues. V lost 8 bases to trimming and J lost 5 bases, with 18 bases between them. The CDR3 coding sequence is TGTGCCAGCTCCGGCGGGTCGGGACGGGAGACCCAGTACTTC. The encoded protein is CASSGGSGRETQYF.

The chain carries TRBV7-9 and TRBJ2-2; D perhaps matches TRBD2 (5 bases). V was shortened by 2 bases and J by 1 base, with 11 bases between the two germline ends. This CDR3 region has 16 residues. Germline V gives CDR1 SEHNR, CDR2 FQNEAQ (reference sequence). The CDR3 here is CASSLRGTLNTGELFF. As DNA, the CDR3 is TGTGCCAGCAGCTTACGGGGTACTTTGAACACCGGGGAGCTGTTTTTT.

This clonotype was seen more than once but under ten times. The genes are TRBV3-1 and TRBJ1-6; perhaps TRBD1 as D (6 bases). Germline V gene lookup returns CDR1 LGHDT and CDR2 YNNKEL (reference sequence). The CDR3 extends over 14 amino acids. V was trimmed by 4 bases and J by 9 bases, leaving 13 bases between them. CDR3 in amino acids: CASSRTGNSSPLHF. The CDR3 DNA reads as TGTGCCAGCAGCCGCACAGGGAATAGTTCACCCCTCCACTTT.

The gene calls are TRBV11-1 and TRBJ2-5; D perhaps matches TRBD1 (5 bases). Looked up from germline, CDR1 is SGHAT and CDR2 is FQDESV (reference sequence). This CDR3 spans 16 amino acids. The ends were cut back, 3 bases at V and 5 bases at J, with 19 bases in the middle. The CDR3 region has the DNA TGTGCCAGCAGCTTGGGGCCGAAGAGGCCACGGGAGACCCAGTACTTC. Residues: CASSLGPKRPRETQYF.

This clonotype has a count of ten or more. This sequence joins TRBV29-1 and TRBJ2-5; D not certain. V lost 4 bases, J lost 1 base, and 16 bases lay in between. From germline, CDR1 is SQVTM and CDR2 ANQGSEA. The CDR3 length is 15 residues. The CDR3 sequence: CSVAVQPGSQETQYF. CDR3 in DNA: TGCAGCGTTGCTGTACAGCCGGGCTCCCAAGAGACCCAGTACTTC.

This rearrangement joins TRBV12-3 or TRBV12-4 to TRBJ2-7; D unresolved. V was pared by 4 bases and J by 7 bases, with 11 bases between. This CDR3 comprises 12 residues. As DNA, the CDR3 is TGTGCCAGCAGTTCCACAGCCAATGAGCAGTACTTC. Translation: CASSSTANEQYF.

The table lists this clonotype with many counts. The chain links TRBV4-1 to TRBJ2-3, with TRBD2 as a possible D gene (6 bases). The CDR3 has 14 residues. CDR1 and CDR2 (germline): MGHRA, YSYEKL. V lost 4 bases and J lost 6, with 14 bases in between. CDR3 coding DNA: TGCGCCAGCAGCCGAGCCTACCGGGGGGATACGCAGTATTTT. It specifies CASSRAYRGDTQYF.

As for this clonotype: A clone one base away is much larger, so this may be a read error. The chain employs TRBV29-1 and TRBJ1-2; D ambiguous. In germline, CDR1 is SQVTM, CDR2 ANQGSEA. The CDR3 sequence is 11 residues long. The CDR3 region has the DNA TGCAGCGTCCCTTGGAACTATGGCCACACCTTC. It is translated as CSVPWNYGHTF.

This clonotype was counted many times. The rearrangement uses TRBV10-3 and TRBJ2-2; tentative D call: TRBD2 (6 bases). Germline CDR1 is ENHRY and CDR2 is SYGVKD. V lost 10 bases and J 5 bases, leaving 14 bases between the germline ends. The CDR3 spans 13 residues. The CDR3 sequence is CATRLAGTGELFF. The CDR3 nucleotides are TGTGCCACCCGTCTCGCGGGGACCGGGGAGCTGTTTTTT.

This clonotype has a handful of counts. The chain employs TRBV20-1 and TRBJ2-5; the match to TRBD1 covers 8 bases. Germline V gene sequence: CDR1 DFQATT, CDR2 SNEGSKA (reference sequence). This CDR3 region has 14 residues. Unmatched junction bases numbered 10, after V lost 6 bases and J lost 4 bases. CDR3 in DNA: TGCAGTGCGGACGTACCGGGACAGGTAGAGACCCAGTACTTC. Translation gives CSADVPGQVETQYF.

CDR3 sequence (DNA): TGTGCCAGCAGTTTACCCGGGACCTTTGAGACCCAGTACTTC. It specifies CASSLPGTFETQYF. This sequence joins TRBV7-2 and TRBJ2-5; D may match TRBD1 or TRBD2 (5 bases each). Germline V gene data show CDR1 as SGHTA and CDR2 as FQGNSA. This CDR3 has 14 amino acids. The germline V and J ends were trimmed by 6 bases and 5 bases, with 16 bases remaining between them. The whole variable domain, remainder taken from reference TRBV7-2 and TRBJ2-5, is GAGVSQSPSNKVTEKGKDVELRCDPISGHTALYWYRQSLGQGLEFLIYFQGNSAPDKSGLPSDRFSAERTGGSVSTLTIQRTQQEDSAVYLCASSLPGTFETQYFGPGTRLLVL.

The chain uses TRBV12-3 or TRBV12-4 and TRBJ2-1; D is perhaps TRBD1 (6 bases). The CDR3 length is 14 residues. Trimming shortened V by 6 bases and J by 4 bases, and 13 bases separated the two germline ends. The CDR3 loop reads CASSTGYYYNEQFF. Written as DNA, the CDR3 is TGTGCCAGCAGCACAGGGTACTATTACAATGAGCAGTTCTTC.

This clonotype came up a few times. V is TRBV12-3 or TRBV12-4 and J is TRBJ2-1; D is unclear. Trimming cost V 3 bases and J 9 bases, with 3 bases left between them. This CDR3 contains 10 residues. In DNA, the CDR3 is TGTGCCAGCAGTTTTAGTGAGCAGTTCTTC. Translated, it gives CASSFSEQFF.

The chain recombines TRBV3-1 with TRBJ2-1; 8 bases fit TRBD2. This CDR3 region has 16 residues. Trimming removed 4 bases from V and 5 bases from J; junction bases left unmatched: 10. Germline CDR1 is LGHDT and CDR2 is YNNKEL (reference sequence). The CDR3 sequence is CASSPGVSGGHNEQFF. The CDR3 nucleotides read TGTGCCAGCAGCCCGGGAGTCAGCGGGGGTCACAATGAGCAGTTCTTC.

The chain carries TRBV7-9 and TRBJ2-5, with D perhaps matching TRBD1 or TRBD2 (5 bases each). The V end lost 3 bases, the J end lost 4 bases, and 18 bases lay between the germline ends. Germline assignment: CDR1 SEHNR and CDR2 FQNEAQ (reference sequence). This CDR3 comprises 16 residues. CDR3 region: CASSFRRGVVGETQYF. The CDR3 DNA reads as TGTGCCAGCAGCTTTAGGAGAGGGGTGGTTGGAGAGACCCAGTACTTC.

The J gene is TRBJ2-1, the V gene TRBV7-9, with 13 bases identical to TRBD2. Germline CDR1 reads SEHNR; CDR2 reads FQNEAQ (reference sequence). This CDR3 comprises 16 residues. V shed 5 bases and J 3 bases; nucleotides not matched to a gene: 4. The CDR3 nucleotides are TGTGCCAGCAGCGGAGGGACTAGCGGGGACTACAATGAGCAGTTCTTC. This translates into CASSGGTSGDYNEQFF. The variable domain in full, with the rest retrieved from reference TRBV7-9 and TRBJ2-1, is DTGVSQNPRHKITKRGQNVTFRCDPISEHNRLYWYRQTLGQGPEFLTYFQNEAQLEKSRLLSDRFSAERPKGSFSTLEIQRTEQGDSAMYLCASSGGTSGDYNEQFFGPGTRLTVL.